This TCR beta chain derives from a study of shared clonotypes between healthy human individuals. CD8 memory fractions consisted of CD45RO+ and CCR7-negative CD45RA+ TemRA cells together. Whole-study findings and limits: Researchers sampled only blood; tissue repertoires likely differ. In general, naive subsets displayed greater estimated richness than memory subsets did.

The repertoire was sequenced with immunoSEQ multiplex PCR; TCRdb's copy has only in-frame clones and lacks some. The table shows 600,000 to 750,000 clones, with less than 95% occurring only once. About this clone itself: Its antigen is not known.

Germline V gives CDR1 SGHTA, CDR2 FQGTGA. This CDR3 has 12 amino acids. With 5 bases removed from V and 5 bases from J, the gap between germline ends came to 9 bases. The source material was memory CD8+ T cells from PBMCs. The subset was: CD45RO+ cells pooled with CCR7-negative TemRA cells. This sequence joins TRBV7-3 and TRBJ1-1, with D unresolved. The receptor was derived from a man aged 18 to 29 in good health. Some clones in this sample may be carry-over from other donors' samples. CDR3 sequence reads: CASSGLWTEAFF. The CDR3 coding sequence is TGTGCCAGCAGCGGGCTGTGGACTGAAGCTTTCTTT.